Only one count was recorded for the clone carrying this T cell receptor (beta chain). Under the authors' procedure: Amplification from reference gene primers served as the basis for estimated nucleated cell counts. The assay was immunoSEQ multiplex PCR, and TCRdb's table has in-frame clones only and misses some. The DNA was the basis for D and trimming; V, J and clone size are from that table. The repertoire holds approximately 150,000 clones, with about 91% as singletons. Trimming left V 8 bases short and J 0 bases short, with 13 bases between. The CDR3 runs to 15 residues. Germline V gives CDR1 SGHVS, CDR2 FQNEAQ. These data are taken from a study of blood T cell repertoires in COVID-19. In the study overall: Italy, Spain and the United States were the sources of the convalescent and acute COVID-19 samples. The cDNA or gDNA used as material had been derived from T cells, B-cell-depleted T cells, or PBMCs.

This receptor was obtained from a human donor in a cohort sampled during active COVID-19. What was sequenced was peripheral blood. The chain joins TRBV7-8 to TRBJ2-2, with no clear D. CDR3 nucleotides: TGTGCCAGCCTTAACAGCAATTCGAACACCGGGGAGCTGTTTTTT. Protein product: CASLNSNSNTGELFF.